What follows are 20 T cell receptor beta chains derived from one specimen sequenced in a study of T cell changes during pregnancy in multiple sclerosis. The repertoire was sequenced with immunoSEQ multiplex PCR; TCRdb's copy has only in-frame clones and lacks some. The sample includes tens of thousands of clones, under 95% of them seen just once. This specimen was CD4+ T cells from peripheral blood mononuclear cells, taken in the second trimester of pregnancy. These receptors originate from a female donor with multiple sclerosis, enrolled in a pregnancy study.

This chain links TRBV19 with TRBJ1-1, with D perhaps TRBD1 (6 bases). The germline V gene has CDR1 LNHDA and CDR2 SQIVND (reference sequence). V dropped 2 bases and J dropped 3 bases, with 13 bases sitting between them. CDR3 length: 15 amino acids. As DNA, the CDR3 is TGTGCCAGTAGTATAACGGGGGGGCAGGACACTGAAGCTTTCTTT. Encoded protein: CASSITGGQDTEAFF.

V is TRBV7-9 and J is TRBJ2-5, with D perhaps TRBD1 (5 bases). V was trimmed by 3 bases and J by 1 base, leaving 9 bases between them. Germline V gene data show CDR1 as SEHNR and CDR2 as FQNEAQ (reference sequence). This CDR3 spans 14 amino acids. DNA for the CDR3: TGTGCCAGCAGCTTCGTGCAGGGCCAAGAGACCCAGTACTTC. This translates into CASSFVQGQETQYF.

This chain links TRBV29-1 with TRBJ2-3, with TRBD1 matching 12 bases. From germline, CDR1 is SQVTM and CDR2 ANQGSEA. Unmatched junction bases numbered 19, after V lost 3 bases and J lost 6 bases. The CDR3 length is 19 residues. CDR3 bases: TGCAGCGTTGATGAGATATTCGCCAAGGGACAGGGGGCGCGGGATACGCAGTATTTT. Protein sequence: CSVDEIFAKGQGARDTQYF.

This rearrangement joins TRBV6-1 to TRBJ1-1; D is possibly TRBD1 (6 bases). The germline V and J ends were trimmed by 6 bases and 1 base, with 6 bases remaining between them. This CDR3 has 12 amino acids. CDR1 and CDR2 from the germline V gene are MNHNS and SASEGT. The CDR3 spells CASRTGNTEAFF. The CDR3 DNA follows: TGTGCCAGCAGGACAGGGAACACTGAAGCTTTCTTT.

This rearrangement joins TRBV7-9 to TRBJ2-5; no reliable D call. V dropped 1 base and J dropped 2 bases, with 11 bases sitting between them. The CDR3 length is 15 residues. From germline, CDR1 is SEHNR and CDR2 FQNEAQ (reference sequence). The CDR3 coding sequence is TGTGCCAGCAGCTTAGGGGCGAATAGACAAGAGACCCAGTACTTC. Protein: CASSLGANRQETQYF.

Turning to this clone: A read error may be the cause here, since a much bigger clone is one base away. Other DNA sequences in this specimen translate into the identical CDR3. This rearrangement joins TRBV5-1 to TRBJ2-3; D is undetermined. Germline assignment: CDR1 SGHRS and CDR2 YFSETQ. The CDR3 runs to 14 residues. Trimming cost V 0 bases and J 3 bases, with 8 bases left between them. The CDR3 region has the DNA TGCGCCAGCAGCTTGGCTACTGTTACAGATACGCAGTATTTT. This codes for CASSLATVTDTQYF.

Points on this clone: One end of the junction varies from germline; a read error may be responsible. The chain combines TRBV6-1 with TRBJ1-5; 8 positions agree with TRBD1. CDR3 length: 16 residues. Germline lookup yields CDR1 MNHNS and CDR2 SASEGT. Here the CDR3 reads CASREAAGQENQPQHF. The CDR3 nucleotides are TGTGCCAGCAGGGAAGCCGCGGGACAGGAAAATCAGCCCCAGCATTTT.

This chain connects TRBV7-3 to TRBJ2-1; D uncertain. In germline, CDR1 is SGHTA, CDR2 FQGTGA. This CDR3 contains 14 residues. The V and J ends lost 2 bases and 5 bases respectively, with 10 bases between them. CDR3 DNA sequence: TGTGCCAGCAGCTTACAACCAGCGAACAATGAGCAGTTCTTC. This gives the protein CASSLQPANNEQFF.

This clone has a single count. This sequence joins TRBV2 and TRBJ2-6; tentative D call: TRBD2 (5 bases). Trimming left V 5 bases short and J 3 bases short, with 17 bases between. CDR1 SNHLY and CDR2 FYNNEI come from the germline V gene. This CDR3 region has 17 residues. CDR3: CASSPRGRDFGANVLTF. CDR3 in DNA: TGTGCCAGCAGTCCCCGAGGACGGGATTTTGGGGCCAACGTCCTGACTTTC.

The chain uses TRBV28 and TRBJ2-7, with TRBD2 identical over 12 bases. The CDR3 extends over 16 amino acids. V lost 3 bases and J lost 4; bases outside the gene matches: 7. Germline V lookup: CDR1 MDHEN, CDR2 SYDVKM. The CDR3 sequence is CASSFRSSGRGYEQYF. Written as DNA, the CDR3 is TGTGCCAGCAGTTTCAGGTCTAGCGGGAGGGGATACGAGCAGTACTTC.

V is TRBV19 and J is TRBJ1-1, with D unclear. V lost 5 bases and J lost 3, with 13 bases in between. CDR1 is LNHDA, CDR2 SQIVND, per germline (reference sequence). This CDR3 is built from 14 residues. As DNA, the CDR3 is TGTGCCAGTAGTGTATCGGACTGGGACACTGAAGCTTTCTTT. Its translation: CASSVSDWDTEAFF.

The chain uses TRBV6-1 and TRBJ2-2, with 8 bases lining up with TRBD1. The CDR3 contains 15 residues. CDR1 is MNHNS and CDR2 is SASEGT in the germline V gene. Trimming at V came to 6 bases and at J to 4 bases, leaving 7 bases not matched to a gene. CDR3 sequence (DNA): TGTGCCAGCAGGCCGGGACAGGTGGGCACCGGGGAGCTGTTTTTT. It specifies CASRPGQVGTGELFF.

The chain couples TRBV6-5 to TRBJ1-6, with 8 bases identical to TRBD1. Germline CDR1 MNHEY, CDR2 SVGAGI. The CDR3 has 15 residues. Germline trimming cut 6 bases from V and 12 bases from J; bases unmatched to any gene: 13. In nucleotides, the CDR3 is TGTGCCAGCAGAAATTCCGGGACAGGCGTGGTACCCCTCCACTTT. Its protein product is CASRNSGTGVVPLHF.

The genes are TRBV30 and TRBJ2-5; D might be TRBD2 (6 bases). CDR1 is GTSNPN, CDR2 SVGIG, per germline (reference sequence). Trimming stripped 2 bases from V and 7 bases from J, with 20 bases between. The CDR3 sequence is 15 residues long. CDR3 in amino acids: CAWSPPLPLGGTQYF. CDR3 sequence (DNA): TGTGCCTGGAGTCCCCCCTTACCCCTGGGGGGGACCCAGTACTTC.

The chain joins TRBV7-9 to TRBJ1-6; TRBD1 matches at 7 bases. Germline CDR1 SEHNR, CDR2 FQNEAQ (reference sequence). Losses at the gene ends were 3 bases for V and 6 bases for J; bases not matched to a gene: 8. The CDR3 totals 16 residues. The CDR3 is CASSFSVTGSNSPLHF. The CDR3 DNA is TGTGCCAGCAGCTTTAGTGTGACAGGGTCTAATTCACCCCTCCACTTT.

This chain links TRBV5-1 with TRBJ1-3; a weak D match, TRBD1 (5 bases). Trimming shortened V by 0 bases and J by 1 base, and 8 bases separated the two germline ends. This CDR3 is built from 15 residues. CDR1 and CDR2 from the germline V gene are SGHRS and YFSETQ. The chain's CDR3 is CASSLEPGSGNTIYF. The CDR3 DNA is TGCGCCAGCAGCTTGGAGCCAGGGTCTGGAAACACCATATATTTT.

The J gene is TRBJ2-1, the V gene TRBV19, with TRBD2 matching over 9 bases. Trimming took 5 bases from V and 2 from J; bases not matched to a gene: 4. The CDR3 runs to 15 residues. Germline values: CDR1 LNHDA, CDR2 SQIVND (reference sequence). The CDR3 spells CASSRRGGPYNEQFF. The CDR3 DNA reads TGTGCCAGTAGTCGGCGGGGGGGCCCCTACAATGAGCAGTTCTTC.

The genes are TRBV7-3 and TRBJ2-5; D gene unclear. This CDR3 is built from 16 residues. Germline values: CDR1 SGHTA, CDR2 FQGTGA. Trimming removed 5 bases at V and 4 bases at J, with 20 bases between. The CDR3 loop is CASSQNISPRRETQYF. CDR3 DNA sequence: TGTGCCAGCAGCCAAAACATCAGCCCGAGGAGAGAGACCCAGTACTTC.

The V and J genes are TRBV6-5 and TRBJ2-2; 7 nucleotides agree with TRBD2. The CDR3 is 16 residues long. Looked up from germline, CDR1 is MNHEY and CDR2 is SVGAGI. After removal of 2 bases from V and 2 bases from J, the junction contained 5 bases not matched to a gene. The CDR3 DNA follows: TGTGCCAGCAGTTACACGAGCGGGACCAACACCGGGGAGCTGTTTTTT. Its translation: CASSYTSGTNTGELFF.

The rearrangement joins TRBV7-8 to TRBJ1-6, with D uncertain. The CDR3 sequence is 15 residues long. Trimming removed 2 bases at V and 9 bases at J, with 14 bases between. Germline assignment: CDR1 SGHVS and CDR2 FQNEAQ. The CDR3 nucleotides read TGTGCCAGCAGCTTAATCGTGGCAGGTGGTTCACCCCTCCACTTT. Translation: CASSLIVAGGSPLHF.